Below, one T cell receptor (beta chain) is given with its context. Its antigen remains unknown. The data derive from a study of cytotoxic CD8 clonotypes in ibrutinib-treated CLL. About the research overall: The sample average was about 240,000 productive templates and roughly 94,000 productive rearrangements. Study conclusions and caveats: Clonotypes that were public were uncommon, and they contracted or stayed stable on treatment.

Using immunoSEQ multiplex PCR, the repertoire was profiled, and TCRdb retains in-frame clones only, with some absent. The table has some 140,000 clones, 79% seen once. The CDR3 totals 14 residues. Germline V gene lookup returns CDR1 WNHNN and CDR2 SYGVQD (reference sequence). Trimming took 4 bases from V and 5 from J; bases not matched to a gene: 4. Sample: PBMCs, taken after 12 months of ibrutinib treatment. The chain combines TRBV10-1 with TRBJ2-5; 10 positions agree with TRBD1. The clonotype was recovered from a human donor with chronic lymphocytic leukemia. DNA of the CDR3: TGCGCCAGCAGTGGACAGGGGGCTTGGGAGACCCAGTACTTC. It encodes CASSGQGAWETQYF.